These T cell receptor beta chains were read from a single sample in a study of T-cell memory formation after mild COVID-19. TCRdb redid the calling of the 5' RACE reads with MiXCR, one entry per CDR3 protein. The sample carries over 150,000 distinct CDR3 sequences, 20% to 25% recorded once. Sequencing input: PBMCs or a T cell subset sorted from them (not recorded which). The receptors here all came from an adult woman who had mild COVID-19 (a few samples of this study predate the infection). Cell type and time point are not known. Both conserved end residues are part of each CDR3. The D gene is left open where the match is weak. Rows may omit the clone size; those that give it use once, few, many or a size class.

TRBJ2-1,.,.,TRBV4-2,CASSLPGGAAYNEQFF,TGTGCCAGCAGCCTCCCAGGGGGGGCCGCATACAATGAGCAGTTCTTC
TRBJ2-2,.,few,TRBV7-8,CASSPPGGGELFF,TGTGCCAGCAGCCCGCCAGGTGGCGGGGAGCTGTTTTTT
TRBJ2-1,.,few,TRBV9,CASSAQGLYNEQFF,TGTGCCAGCAGCGCACAGGGTCTGTACAATGAGCAGTTCTTC
TRBJ1-2,.,.,TRBV5-1,CASSHGLGAGIQANYGYTF,TGCGCCAGCAGCCACGGGCTCGGAGCGGGAATTCAAGCTAACTATGGCTACACCTTC
TRBJ1-2,.,.,TRBV10-3,CAISDLRDGYTF,TGTGCCATCAGTGACCTCAGGGATGGCTACACCTTC
TRBJ2-3,.,few,TRBV24-1,CATDRRTDTQYF,TGTGCCACTGACCGACGGACAGATACGCAGTATTTT
TRBJ1-5,TRBD1,many,TRBV12-3/TRBV12-4,CASSFTGQGSQPQHF,TGTGCCAGCAGTTTTACGGGACAGGGCAGTCAGCCCCAGCATTTT
TRBJ2-7,TRBD2,.,TRBV20-1,CSARVTSVTYEQYF,TGCAGTGCTAGAGTAACTAGCGTGACCTACGAGCAGTACTTC
TRBJ2-1,.,few,TRBV5-1,CASSLTGPEQFF,TGCGCCAGCAGCTTGACGGGGCCTGAGCAGTTCTTC
TRBJ2-1,.,.,TRBV20-1,CSARDRESGFAYNEQFF,TGCAGTGCTAGAGATAGGGAGAGTGGGTTTGCCTACAATGAGCAGTTCTTC
TRBJ2-1,TRBD2,.,TRBV27,CASSFRTSGINEQFF,TGTGCCAGCAGTTTTAGGACTAGCGGGATAAATGAGCAGTTCTTC
TRBJ2-1,TRBD2,few,TRBV12-3/TRBV12-4,CASRAGTSDNNEQFF,TGTGCCAGCAGGGCCGGGACTAGCGATAACAATGAGCAGTTCTTC
TRBJ1-1,.,.,TRBV10-3,CAISAVSAWPRRGTEAFF,TGTGCCATCAGTGCCGTCTCCGCCTGGCCTCGTAGGGGCACTGAAGCTTTCTTT
TRBJ2-1,TRBD2,.,TRBV6-5,CASSRHTGAGGRSSYNEQFF,TGTGCCAGCAGCCGCCATACGGGAGCGGGGGGCCGTAGCTCCTACAATGAGCAGTTCTTC
TRBJ2-5,.,.,TRBV5-1,CASSLSPKGETQYF,TGCGCCAGCAGCTTGTCTCCGAAAGGGGAGACCCAGTACTTC
TRBJ1-1,.,few,TRBV5-6,CASSRAGMGGTEAFF,TGTGCCAGCAGTAGAGCCGGGATGGGGGGCACTGAAGCTTTCTTT
TRBJ2-1,.,.,TRBV9,CASSGGTPFMNNEQFF,TGTGCCAGCAGCGGCGGGACTCCTTTTATGAACAATGAGCAGTTCTTC
TRBJ1-6,TRBD1,.,TRBV7-8,CASSSGQGASPLHF,TGTGCCAGCAGCTCCGGACAGGGAGCTTCACCCCTCCACTTT
TRBJ2-1,.,.,TRBV29-1,CSVDDPHYSGSTKPHEQFF,TGCAGCGTTGACGACCCTCATTACTCCGGGAGCACCAAGCCTCATGAGCAGTTCTTC
TRBJ1-2,.,few,TRBV7-9,CASSTYNPGPAYGYTF,TGTGCCAGCAGTACCTACAACCCGGGGCCCGCCTATGGCTACACCTTC
TRBJ2-1,.,.,TRBV5-1,CASEEYPYNEQFF,TGCGCCAGCGAGGAGTATCCCTACAATGAGCAGTTCTTC
TRBJ1-1,.,once,TRBV12-3/TRBV12-4,CASSLAGLSYTEAFF,TGTGCCAGCAGTTTGGCGGGGTTAAGCTACACTGAAGCTTTCTTT
TRBJ2-7,.,.,TRBV27,CASSFTSDHYEQYF,TGTGCCAGCAGTTTTACCTCGGACCACTACGAGCAGTACTTC
TRBJ1-2,TRBD1,.,TRBV7-2,CASSQLGVQGAGYGYTF,TGTGCCAGCAGCCAACTCGGGGTCCAGGGGGCCGGCTATGGCTACACCTTC
TRBJ2-6,.,.,TRBV7-9,CASSLTVGTGSSGANVLTF,TGTGCCAGCAGCTTAACAGTGGGAACCGGCAGCTCTGGGGCCAACGTCCTGACTTTC
TRBJ2-3,.,few,TRBV2,CASSPLGRSSTDTQYF,TGTGCCAGCAGTCCCCTGGGGCGGTCTAGCACAGATACGCAGTATTTT
TRBJ2-1,.,few,TRBV5-5,CASSLGSSDEQFF,TGTGCCAGCAGCTTGGGCTCCTCGGATGAGCAGTTCTTC
TRBJ2-1,TRBD2,few,TRBV11-3,CASSEGLALNEQFF,TGTGCCAGCAGCGAGGGACTAGCGCTCAATGAGCAGTTCTTC
TRBJ1-2,.,.,TRBV9,CASSPRTWANYGYTF,TGTGCCAGCAGCCCCCGGACATGGGCGAACTATGGCTACACCTTC
TRBJ2-5,TRBD1,few,TRBV6-5,CASKQGAEETQYF,TGTGCCAGCAAACAGGGGGCTGAGGAGACCCAGTACTTC
TRBJ2-3,TRBD2,few,TRBV5-1,CASSPGTSGGAADTQYF,TGCGCCAGCAGCCCAGGGACTAGCGGGGGGGCCGCAGATACGCAGTATTTT
TRBJ2-1,.,.,TRBV27,CASSLYGGASEQFF,TGTGCCAGCAGTTTATATGGGGGGGCTAGTGAGCAGTTCTTC
TRBJ1-6,.,once,TRBV9,CASSQGLSSYTSPLHF,TGTGCCAGCAGCCAAGGATTAAGCTCCTATACTTCACCCCTCCACTTT
TRBJ1-6,.,few,TRBV9,CASSVVGTADSPLHF,TGTGCCAGCAGCGTAGTGGGCACGGCGGATTCACCCCTCCACTTT
TRBJ2-1,.,.,TRBV5-1,CASSLENPYNEQFF,TGCGCCAGCAGCTTGGAGAATCCTTACAATGAGCAGTTCTTC
TRBJ2-2,TRBD1,.,TRBV7-6,CASSLDRAPPKGTGELFF,TGTGCCAGCAGCCTTGACAGGGCCCCCCCGAAGGGGACCGGGGAGCTGTTTTTT
TRBJ2-1,.,.,TRBV5-6,CAEQLGISGHPQFF,TGTGCCGAGCAGCTTGGAATTAGCGGACATCCTCAGTTCTTC
TRBJ2-3,.,few,TRBV7-9,CASSASKAGDGDTQYF,TGTGCCAGCAGTGCATCTAAAGCGGGTGATGGAGATACGCAGTATTTT
TRBJ2-6,TRBD2,few,TRBV9,CASGGGPGANVLTF,TGTGCCAGCGGCGGGGGACCTGGGGCCAACGTCCTGACTTTC
TRBJ2-7,TRBD2,few,TRBV5-1,CASAGLAGNGYEQYF,TGCGCCAGCGCGGGACTAGCGGGAAATGGCTACGAGCAGTACTTC
TRBJ2-1,TRBD2,few,TRBV7-8,CASSLVRLAGDSYNEQFF,TGTGCCAGCAGCTTAGTCAGACTAGCGGGAGATTCCTACAATGAGCAGTTCTTC
TRBJ2-7,.,few,TRBV13,CASSSHSEKYIYEQYF,TGTGCCAGCAGCTCTCACTCCGAAAAGTATATCTACGAGCAGTACTTC
TRBJ2-1,.,few,TRBV10-3,CAISERESGNEQFF,TGTGCCATCAGTGAGAGGGAGTCGGGGAATGAGCAGTTCTTC
TRBJ2-5,TRBD2,few,TRBV9,CASSVTSGGWGTQYF,TGTGCCAGCAGCGTAACTAGCGGCGGTTGGGGGACCCAGTACTTC
TRBJ2-3,TRBD2,.,TRBV18,CASSGLAGESTDTQYF,TGTGCCAGCTCAGGGCTAGCGGGAGAGTCGACAGATACGCAGTATTTT
TRBJ1-1,TRBD1,few,TRBV6-5,CASRPGDRGTEAFF,TGTGCCAGCAGACCAGGGGACAGGGGGACTGAAGCTTTCTTT
TRBJ2-1,TRBD2,once,TRBV7-9,CASSLAGGPEGEQFF,TGTGCCAGCAGCTTAGCGGGAGGGCCGGAAGGTGAGCAGTTCTTC
TRBJ2-5,.,.,TRBV29-1,CSASAQWETQYF,TGCAGCGCTTCGGCCCAGTGGGAGACCCAGTACTTC
TRBJ2-7,TRBD2,many,TRBV7-9,CASSLSGLVSEQYF,TGTGCCAGCAGTCTCTCGGGACTAGTTTCCGAGCAGTACTTC
TRBJ2-2,.,few,TRBV7-9,CASSPEGRRNTGELFF,TGTGCCAGCAGCCCTGAGGGACGGAGGAACACCGGGGAGCTGTTTTTT
TRBJ2-1,TRBD2,few,TRBV7-2,CASSLLGLAGGGRNEQFF,TGTGCCAGCAGCTTACTCGGACTAGCGGGAGGGGGTCGCAATGAGCAGTTCTTC
TRBJ2-7,.,.,TRBV10-3,CAISEWGDRGYEQYF,TGTGCCATCAGTGAGTGGGGGGACCGTGGGTACGAGCAGTACTTC
TRBJ2-1,.,.,TRBV9,CASSKYTGTPEQFF,TGTGCCAGCAGCAAGTATACCGGGACACCCGAGCAGTTCTTC
TRBJ2-5,TRBD2,.,TRBV7-9,CASSLAIAGAFQETQYF,TGTGCCAGCAGCTTAGCGATAGCGGGAGCCTTCCAAGAGACCCAGTACTTC